Listed below are T cell receptor beta chains from one sample, sequenced in a study of shared clonotypes between healthy human individuals. Sequenced by immunoSEQ multiplex PCR; TCRdb stores in-frame clones only, minus some. The table shows roughly 2.1 million clones, with under 95% occurring only once. The sample comprised naive CD8+ T cells from PBMCs. Receptors were obtained from a man aged 18 to 35 in good health. Some clones in this sample may be carry-over from other donors' samples. The CDR3 runs from the conserved cysteine through the conserved F or W. A D gene is named only where the DNA matches it firmly. Size tells how often a clone was seen (once, few, many) or the class of an expanded clone, and some rows leave it out.

length: 16
size: NA
J: TRBJ1-2
V: TRBV19
D: NA
DNA: TGTGCCAGTAGTACCCGGCGACAGGCGGCTAACTATGGCTACACCTTC
CDR3: CASSTRRQAANYGYTF

length: 11
size: NA
J: TRBJ2-7
V: TRBV27
D: NA
DNA: TGTGCCAGCGGCCACCTATACGAGCAGTACTTC
CDR3: CASGHLYEQYF

length: 14
size: NA
J: TRBJ2-7
V: TRBV28
D: TRBD1
DNA: TGTGCCAGCAGTTCCGGGACAGATGCCTACGAGCAGTACTTC
CDR3: CASSSGTDAYEQYF

length: 15
size: NA
J: TRBJ1-2
V: TRBV4-1
D: TRBD1
DNA: TGCGCCAGCAGCCCTGGACAGGGGGCCCCCTATGGCTACACCTTC
CDR3: CASSPGQGAPYGYTF

length: 17
size: NA
J: TRBJ2-3
V: TRBV28
D: TRBD1
DNA: TGTGCCAGCAGTTCGAAACGTGAGGGGGCACCCACAGATACGCAGTATTTT
CDR3: CASSSKREGAPTDTQYF

length: 20
size: NA
J: TRBJ2-7
V: TRBV21-1
D: NA
DNA: TGTGCCAGCAGCAAAGAGGCCAGGGGCAGGGGGGACTTTTTCTCCTACGAGCAGTACTTC
CDR3: CASSKEARGRGDFFSYEQYF

length: 14
size: NA
J: TRBJ2-7
V: TRBV27
D: NA
DNA: TGTGCCAGCAGTTTAGGCGCCACAAACTACGAGCAGTACTTC
CDR3: CASSLGATNYEQYF

length: 17
size: NA
J: TRBJ2-2
V: TRBV7-9
D: NA
DNA: TGTGCCAGCAGCTTAGATTGGCAGGGGTCGCCTACCGGGGAGCTGTTTTTT
CDR3: CASSLDWQGSPTGELFF

length: 13
size: few
J: TRBJ1-1
V: TRBV29-1
D: NA
DNA: TGCAGCGTTGAAGATCGTAGGAACACTGAAGCTTTCTTT
CDR3: CSVEDRRNTEAFF

length: 15
size: NA
J: TRBJ2-1
V: TRBV4-3
D: NA
DNA: TGCGCCAGCAGCCACTTAGGGGGAACCTACAATGAGCAGTTCTTC
CDR3: CASSHLGGTYNEQFF

length: 14
size: NA
J: TRBJ1-5
V: TRBV4-1
D: NA
DNA: TGCGCCAGCAGCCAAGTCCTCAGTTATCAGCCCCAGCATTTT
CDR3: CASSQVLSYQPQHF

length: 16
size: NA
J: TRBJ2-1
V: TRBV28
D: TRBD2
DNA: TGTGCCAGCAGCCCCCCCTTGTCGGGAGGGTACAATGAGCAGTTCTTC
CDR3: CASSPPLSGGYNEQFF

length: 15
size: NA
J: TRBJ2-1
V: TRBV6-6
D: NA
DNA: TGTGCCAGCAGTTATCGGGGGAGCTCCTACAATGAGCAGTTCTTC
CDR3: CASSYRGSSYNEQFF

length: 16
size: NA
J: TRBJ1-1
V: TRBV28
D: NA
DNA: TGTGCCAGCAGTTTATTAGGGGGGCGTTTGAACACTGAAGCTTTCTTT
CDR3: CASSLLGGRLNTEAFF

length: 17
size: NA
J: TRBJ1-2
V: TRBV7-3
D: TRBD1
DNA: TGTGCCAGCAGCCCGGGGACAGGGGGCGAAAGGATTGGAGGCTACACCTTC
CDR3: CASSPGTGGERIGGYTF

length: 20
size: NA
J: TRBJ1-2
V: TRBV4-1
D: NA
DNA: TGCGCCAGCAGCCTCACAAGAAGGGATGGACTTGCCGATTTTAACTATGGCTACACCTTC
CDR3: CASSLTRRDGLADFNYGYTF

length: 16
size: NA
J: TRBJ2-1
V: TRBV5-1
D: TRBD2
DNA: TGCGCCAGCAGCCCCAGGAGCGGGAGCTCCTACAATGAGCAGTTCTTC
CDR3: CASSPRSGSSYNEQFF

length: 14
size: once
J: TRBJ1-2
V: TRBV29-1
D: TRBD1
DNA: TGCAGCGTTGATCGGACAGGGAGTCCCTATGGCTACACCTTC
CDR3: CSVDRTGSPYGYTF

length: 12
size: NA
J: TRBJ2-3
V: TRBV27
D: NA
DNA: TGTGCCAGCAGCCACGTGGGTGATACGCAGTATTTT
CDR3: CASSHVGDTQYF

length: 15
size: NA
J: TRBJ2-7
V: TRBV11-2
D: TRBD2
DNA: TGTGCCAGCAGCTTAGATCGGGGAGGGAGCTACGAGCAGTACTTC
CDR3: CASSLDRGGSYEQYF

length: 15
size: NA
J: TRBJ2-7
V: TRBV27
D: TRBD1
DNA: TGTGCCAGCGGCCCGACAGGGGGCTTTCGCTACGAGCAGTACTTC
CDR3: CASGPTGGFRYEQYF

length: 19
size: NA
J: TRBJ2-2
V: TRBV5-4
D: TRBD2
DNA: TGTGCCAGCAGCCCCCCAAGGCTAGCGGGAGGGCCGCGCACCGGGGAGCTGTTTTTT
CDR3: CASSPPRLAGGPRTGELFF

length: 14
size: few
J: TRBJ1-1
V: TRBV30
D: NA
DNA: TGTGCCTGGAGTGGAACTAGGGGGATCACTGAAGCTTTCTTT
CDR3: CAWSGTRGITEAFF

length: 14
size: NA
J: TRBJ2-7
V: TRBV7-9
D: TRBD1
DNA: TGTGCCAGCAGCTACCGGGACAGGCCCTACGAGCAGTACTTC
CDR3: CASSYRDRPYEQYF

length: 15
size: once
J: TRBJ2-7
V: TRBV5-4
D: TRBD2
DNA: TGTGCCAGCAGCTGGGGAAGCGGGAGGGCCTACGAGCAGTACTTC
CDR3: CASSWGSGRAYEQYF

length: 13
size: once
J: TRBJ1-4
V: TRBV7-9
D: NA
DNA: TGTGCCAGCAGCTATCCAATAGGAGAAAAACTGTTTTTT
CDR3: CASSYPIGEKLFF

length: 16
size: NA
J: TRBJ1-1
V: TRBV6-6
D: TRBD1
DNA: TGTGCCAGCAGTGGCCGGGACAGGGGGCTAGGCACTGAAGCTTTCTTT
CDR3: CASSGRDRGLGTEAFF

length: 18
size: NA
J: TRBJ2-3
V: TRBV5-1
D: NA
DNA: TGCGCCAGGCTTAACTGGGCGATGGGTTTCTCCGGCACAGATACGCAGTATTTT
CDR3: CARLNWAMGFSGTDTQYF

length: 16
size: once
J: TRBJ2-1
V: TRBV11-2
D: NA
DNA: TGTGCCAGCAGCTTATACCTGACTGATCTGGACAATGAGCAGTTCTTC
CDR3: CASSLYLTDLDNEQFF

length: 13
size: NA
J: TRBJ2-5
V: TRBV6-1
D: NA
DNA: TGTGCCAGCAGTGATAACAGGGCGGGGACCCAGTACTTC
CDR3: CASSDNRAGTQYF

length: 17
size: NA
J: TRBJ2-7
V: TRBV29-1
D: TRBD2
DNA: TGCAGCGTTGTGGGGACTAGCGGGAGGACGGGCTCCTACGAGCAGTACTTC
CDR3: CSVVGTSGRTGSYEQYF

length: 16
size: NA
J: TRBJ2-5
V: TRBV28
D: NA
DNA: TGTGCCAGCAGTCTCCTGACAGGGAGGAAGGGAGAGACCCAGTACTTC
CDR3: CASSLLTGRKGETQYF

length: 17
size: NA
J: TRBJ2-7
V: TRBV6-1
D: TRBD2
DNA: TGTGCCAGCAGTGTGTCCCTAGCGGGAGGGGTCTCCTCCGAGCAGTACTTC
CDR3: CASSVSLAGGVSSEQYF

length: 14
size: NA
J: TRBJ2-7
V: TRBV7-9
D: NA
DNA: TGTGCCAGCAGCGCCTCTGAAACAAGCTACGAGCAGTACTTC
CDR3: CASSASETSYEQYF

length: 14
size: NA
J: TRBJ1-5
V: TRBV9
D: NA
DNA: TGTGCCAGCAGCGTAGGTAGTAGCAATCAGCCCCAGCATTTT
CDR3: CASSVGSSNQPQHF

length: 12
size: NA
J: TRBJ2-7
V: TRBV4-1
D: NA
DNA: TGCGCCAGCAGCCGGACCCCGTACGAGCAGTACTTC
CDR3: CASSRTPYEQYF

length: 13
size: NA
J: TRBJ2-2
V: TRBV27
D: NA
DNA: TGTGCCAGCACCGCAAGGAACACCGGGGAGCTGTTTTTT
CDR3: CASTARNTGELFF

length: 13
size: NA
J: TRBJ2-7
V: TRBV4-3
D: NA
DNA: TGCGCCAGCAGCCCAATACTAGGCTACGAGCAGTACTTC
CDR3: CASSPILGYEQYF

length: 16
size: once
J: TRBJ2-2
V: TRBV6-5
D: TRBD2
DNA: TGTGCCAGCAGTTACCCCTTAGCGGGAGCATTCGGGGAGCTGTTTTTT
CDR3: CASSYPLAGAFGELFF

length: 15
size: NA
J: TRBJ2-7
V: TRBV15
D: TRBD1
DNA: TGTGCCACCAGCAGTAGGCCAGGGGGCCAGTACGAGCAGTACTTC
CDR3: CATSSRPGGQYEQYF

length: 16
size: NA
J: TRBJ2-1
V: TRBV7-9
D: TRBD2
DNA: TGTGCCAGCAGCCCAAGGACTAGCGGGAGGGATAATGAGCAGTTCTTC
CDR3: CASSPRTSGRDNEQFF

length: 14
size: NA
J: TRBJ2-7
V: TRBV5-6
D: TRBD1
DNA: TGTGCCAGCAGCCCTGGACAGGGGGGCTACGAGCAGTACTTC
CDR3: CASSPGQGGYEQYF

length: 14
size: NA
J: TRBJ1-5
V: TRBV10-3
D: TRBD1
DNA: TGTGCCATCGGTGAGACAGGGCCGAATCAGCCCCAGCATTTT
CDR3: CAIGETGPNQPQHF

length: 15
size: NA
J: TRBJ2-7
V: TRBV6-1
D: NA
DNA: TGTGCCAGCAGTGAAGGCGGCAGTGCCCCCTACGAGCAGTACTTC
CDR3: CASSEGGSAPYEQYF

length: 16
size: NA
J: TRBJ2-4
V: TRBV6-5
D: NA
DNA: TGTGCCAGCAGTTACTCAGCGGGTGGGGCCAAAAACATTCAGTACTTC
CDR3: CASSYSAGGAKNIQYF